This T cell receptor (beta chain) was sequenced during a study of PD-1 blockade in classical Hodgkin lymphoma. Broader study findings: Factors driving the repertoire differences, possibly disease activity or prior therapy, remain undefined. By cycle point C4D1, TCR diversity had risen significantly in CD4+ cells (but not CD8+ cells). Some patients began nivolumab under 1 year after ASCT. These patients were excluded from later analyses.

In regard to this clone: What it recognizes is unknown.

Assay used: immunoSEQ multiplex PCR; TCRdb lists only in-frame clones, some missing. Altogether some 13,000 clones are present, about 82% being singletons, with the ten largest covering 15% to 20%. Time point given: cycle 4 day 1 (C4D1), after about 6 weeks of nivolumab. Each of the patients experienced relapse following autologous stem cell transplantation, and their brentuximab vedotin exposure differed. Trimming cost V 3 bases and J 2 bases, with 14 bases left between them. Germline CDR1 is MGHRA and CDR2 is YSYEKL. The CDR3 has 16 residues. The specimen comprised peripheral blood mononuclear cells (PBMCs), sampled before the fourth cycle of nivolumab. The chain links TRBV4-1 to TRBJ2-1; the D gene is possibly TRBD1 (5 bases). This TCR was recovered from a human donor with classical Hodgkin lymphoma. As DNA, the CDR3 is TGCGCCAGCAGCCATCTGGACATGGTCACCTACAATGAGCAGTTCTTC. Its translation is CASSHLDMVTYNEQFF.